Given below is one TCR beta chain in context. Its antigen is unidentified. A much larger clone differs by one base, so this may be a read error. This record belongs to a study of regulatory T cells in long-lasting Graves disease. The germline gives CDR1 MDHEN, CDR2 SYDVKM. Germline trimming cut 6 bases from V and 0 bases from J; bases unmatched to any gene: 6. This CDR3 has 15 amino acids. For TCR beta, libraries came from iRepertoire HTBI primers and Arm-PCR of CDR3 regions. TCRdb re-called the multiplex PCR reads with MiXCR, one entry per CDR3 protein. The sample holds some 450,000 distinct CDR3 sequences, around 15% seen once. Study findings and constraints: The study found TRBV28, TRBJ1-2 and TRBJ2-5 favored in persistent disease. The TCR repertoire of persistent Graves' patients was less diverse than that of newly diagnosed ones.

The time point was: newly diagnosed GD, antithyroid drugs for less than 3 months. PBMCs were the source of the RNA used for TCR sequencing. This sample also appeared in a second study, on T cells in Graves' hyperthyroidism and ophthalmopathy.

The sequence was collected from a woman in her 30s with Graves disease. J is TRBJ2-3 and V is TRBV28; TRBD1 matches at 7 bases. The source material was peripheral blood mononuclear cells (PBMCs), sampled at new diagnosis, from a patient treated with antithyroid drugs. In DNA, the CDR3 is TGTGCCAGCAGCCTCGGACAGGCTAGCACAGATACGCAGTATTTT. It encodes CASSLGQASTDTQYF.